A single sample gave rise to the 2 T cell receptor beta chains below, sequenced in a study of cytomegalovirus exposure and HLA in healthy donors (dated by TCRdb to about 2017). The library was made by the immunoSEQ multiplex PCR assay. TCRdb's version of the immuneACCESS table is confined to in-frame rearrangements and falls short of the full clone set. An unresolved V gene accounts for under half of the shortfall where checked; the remainder is of unknown origin. Counted in this sample were about 280,000 clones; approximately 87% of them appeared once. The ten largest clones add up to approximately 0.94% of the sample. The specimen sequenced was PBMCs. The receptors stem from a woman younger than 30 in good health and CMV-seronegative.

This clone was observed a few times. The chain carries TRBV27 and TRBJ1-5, with D possibly matching TRBD1 (5 bases). V lost 2 bases, J lost 0 bases, and 5 bases lay in between. Germline V lookup: CDR1 MNHEY, CDR2 SMNVEV (reference sequence). The CDR3 sequence is 14 residues long. The CDR3, as DNA: TGTGCCAGCAGTTTAACAGGTAGCAATCAGCCCCAGCATTTT. It is translated as CASSLTGSNQPQHF.

This clone has just one count. This chain joins TRBV25-1 and TRBJ2-2, with a possible D match to TRBD1 (6 bases). The ends were cut back, 6 bases at V and 4 bases at J, with 21 bases in the middle. The CDR3 consists of 17 residues. In germline, CDR1 is MGHDK, CDR2 SYGVNS. The CDR3 sequence: CASRAIRTAGITGELFF. Written as DNA, the CDR3 is TGTGCCAGCAGAGCAATTCGGACAGCTGGAATCACCGGGGAGCTGTTTTTT.